This T cell receptor (beta chain) appears in the sequencing data of a study of identical twins. Findings and limits, study-wide: Twin sharing of out-of-frame TCR alpha was underestimated by models in monozygotic pairs. Abundant beta clonotypes from cord blood bore fewer insertions; memory repertoires lacked this pattern. Zero-insertion analyses were open to partial confounding by invariant MAIT and iNKT cells.

It was template switching that added a universal primer site, and there were unique molecular identifiers on the cDNA. Using its own MiXCR run on the 5' RACE reads, TCRdb lists one record per CDR3 protein. In the table there are 1.5 million to 2 million distinct CDR3 sequences, less than 40% of which are singletons. CDR3 length: 15 residues. Germline CDR1 SGHAT, CDR2 FQDESV (reference sequence). The ends were cut back, 2 bases at V and 5 bases at J, with 16 bases in the middle. As to this clonotype: Antigen unknown.

This rearrangement joins TRBV11-1 to TRBJ2-7; D remains ambiguous. This clonotype originated in a newborn girl in good health. The sample taken for sequencing was cord blood. This chain's CDR3 is CASSLLSVGVNEQYF. DNA for the CDR3: TGTGCCAGCAGCTTATTATCAGTTGGGGTCAACGAGCAGTACTTC.